What follows are 20 T cell receptor beta chains derived from one specimen sequenced in a study of T cells in Graves' hyperthyroidism and ophthalmopathy. Amplified TCR beta CDR3 regions derived from RNA transcripts. TCR CDR3 underwent first-round RT-PCR with the HTBI primer set. Each CDR3 protein gets one entry after TCRdb re-called the multiplex PCR reads with MiXCR. This table has 500,000 to 650,000 distinct CDR3 sequences, 17% appearing once. The sequencing sample was made of blood. These receptors came from a woman in her late teens or twenties with Graves' ophthalmopathy.

The table lists this clonotype with many counts. V usage is TRBV30 and J usage is TRBJ2-5; 7 bases are a match to TRBD2. CDR1 and CDR2 (germline): GTSNPN, SVGIG (reference sequence). The CDR3 sequence is 15 residues long. The V and J ends lost 1 base and 3 bases, in that order; junction bases with no gene match: 8. The CDR3 is CAWSEASGFEETQYF. DNA for the CDR3: TGTGCCTGGAGTGAAGCTAGCGGCTTTGAAGAGACCCAGTACTTC.

This clonotype came up many times. The V call is TRBV18, the J call TRBJ1-2; maybe TRBD1 (6 bases). The germline V gene encodes CDR1 KGHSH and CDR2 LQKENI. This CDR3 is built from 16 residues. V lost 2 bases, J lost 0 bases, and 13 bases lay in between. This chain's CDR3 is CASSPKAGAPNYGYTF. Written as DNA, the CDR3 is TGTGCCAGCTCACCAAAGGCAGGGGCTCCTAACTATGGCTACACCTTC.

The V gene is TRBV5-1, the J gene TRBJ2-7; D gene uncertain. The CDR3 loop spans 16 amino acids. The germline V gene encodes CDR1 SGHRS and CDR2 YFSETQ. Trimming stripped 0 bases from V and 0 bases from J, with 13 bases between. CDR3: CASSLDDTLSSYEQYF. In DNA, the CDR3 is TGCGCCAGCAGCTTGGACGACACCTTGAGCTCCTACGAGCAGTACTTC.

This clonotype has at least ten counts. This chain connects TRBV10-3 to TRBJ1-1, with TRBD1 identical over 8 bases. The CDR3 spans 15 residues. Germline CDR1 and CDR2: ENHRY and SYGVKD. After removal of 4 bases from V and 3 bases from J, the junction contained 7 bases not matched to a gene. CDR3 coding DNA: TGTGCCATCAGTGTTTTCCAGGGGGCTGACACTGAAGCTTTCTTT. Residues: CAISVFQGADTEAFF.

Note on this clonotype: A much more abundant neighbour one base away suggests this may be a read error. This chain links TRBV7-3 with TRBJ2-5; D is possibly TRBD1 (6 bases). Germline V gives CDR1 SGHTA, CDR2 FQGTGA. The CDR3 is made up of 15 amino acids. The CDR3 loop is CAGSLGGTGKETQYF. CDR3 bases: TGTGCCGGCAGCTTAGGGGGTACAGGAAAAGAGACCCAGTACTTC.

This clonotype was recorded at least ten times. The gene calls are TRBV28 and TRBJ1-1; a weak D match, TRBD1 (6 bases). Germline CDR1 MDHEN, CDR2 SYDVKM. Deletions cut 5 bases from V and 6 bases from J, with 13 bases between. The length of the CDR3 is 13 residues. CDR3 nucleotides: TGTGCCAGCAGTCGTCAGGGGTGGTCTGAAGCTTTCTTT. The encoded protein is CASSRQGWSEAFF.

Many counts were recorded for this clonotype. The genes are TRBV18 and TRBJ2-5; unclear D gene. The V and J ends lost 2 bases and 2 bases respectively, with 6 bases between them. This CDR3 spans 13 amino acids. Germline lookup yields CDR1 KGHSH and CDR2 LQKENI. In DNA form, the CDR3 reads TGTGCCAGCTCACCAGGGCAGCAAGAGACCCAGTACTTC. Its protein product is CASSPGQQETQYF.

The V gene is TRBV4-1, the J gene TRBJ1-1, with a possible D match to TRBD1 (5 bases). The CDR3 is made up of 13 amino acids. Germline-derived CDR1 and CDR2 are MGHRA and YSYEKL. The ends were cut back, 3 bases at V and 4 bases at J, with 9 bases in the middle. The CDR3 loop is CASSHLGGTEAFF. As DNA, the CDR3 is TGCGCCAGCAGCCATTTGGGGGGCACTGAAGCTTTCTTT.

In the case of this clonotype: Here the CDR3 omits its conserved ending phenylalanine or tryptophan, so a read error is the likely source. The V call is TRBV7-9, the J call TRBJ2-5; possible D gene TRBD1, 5 bases. The CDR3 has 13 residues. CDR1 and CDR2 (germline): SEHNR, FQNEAQ (reference sequence). Trimming stripped 3 bases from V and 1 base from J, with 6 bases between. Written as DNA, the CDR3 is TGTGCCAGCAGCTTTGACAGCCAAGAGACCCAGTACCTC. This codes for CASSFDSQETQYL.

This clonotype has a count of ten or more. The chain combines TRBV28 with TRBJ2-5, with 8 bases identical to TRBD2. This CDR3 is 16 amino acids long. Germline V lookup: CDR1 MDHEN, CDR2 SYDVKM. V trimming: 6 bases; J trimming: 5 bases; junction bases outside the gene matches: 14. CDR3 DNA sequence: TGTGCCAGCAGCCCCCCCGGCGGGAGGTCGGGGGAGACCCAGTACTTC. Protein product: CASSPPGGRSGETQYF.

The gene calls are TRBV3-1 and TRBJ2-1; D unresolved. The V and J ends lost 6 bases and 8 bases respectively, with 20 bases between them. CDR1 LGHDT and CDR2 YNNKEL come from the germline V gene (reference sequence). The CDR3 has 15 residues. The CDR3 DNA follows: TGTGCCAGCAGTCTACAGCCGACCCGCGTCGATGAGCAGTTCTTC. It codes for CASSLQPTRVDEQFF.

The rearrangement joins TRBV9 to TRBJ1-4; the D gene is possibly TRBD1 (6 bases). CDR1 is SGDLS and CDR2 is YYNGEE in the germline V gene. The V and J ends lost 0 bases and 7 bases respectively, with 13 bases between them. The CDR3 extends over 15 amino acids. In nucleotides, the CDR3 is TGTGCCAGCAGCGTAGCGGCCAGGGGCTTTGAAAAACTGTTTTTT. Translating gives CASSVAARGFEKLFF.

This clonotype was seen a few times. This chain links TRBV30 with TRBJ2-1, with 10 nucleotides matching TRBD2. J lost 15 bases, V lost 8 bases, and 7 bases had no gene match. The germline V gene encodes CDR1 GTSNPN and CDR2 SVGIG (reference sequence). The CDR3 runs to 10 residues. DNA of the CDR3: TGTGCCGGCAAGCGGGAGGGCCTGTTCTTC. Its protein product is CAGKREGLFF.

The genes are TRBV5-1 and TRBJ2-1; 7 bases agree with TRBD1. The germline gives CDR1 SGHRS, CDR2 YFSETQ. The ends lost 3 bases at V and 4 bases at J; junction bases unmatched: 7. The CDR3 has 15 amino acids. The CDR3 region has the DNA TGCGCCAGCAGCTCCACAGGGGCTCTGTACAATGAGCAGTTCTTC. Translation: CASSSTGALYNEQFF.

This clonotype showed up many times. This chain links TRBV28 with TRBJ2-7, with a possible D match to TRBD1 (5 bases). The CDR3 loop spans 14 amino acids. The V end was cut by 1 base, the J end by 2 bases, with 9 bases between. Germline CDR1 MDHEN, CDR2 SYDVKM. The CDR3 loop reads CASSLYGAPYEQYF. Written as DNA, the CDR3 is TGTGCCAGCAGTTTATATGGGGCCCCCTACGAGCAGTACTTC.

The V call is TRBV29-1, the J call TRBJ1-4; 7 nucleotides agree with TRBD1. Germline CDR1 is SQVTM and CDR2 is ANQGSEA. After removal of 4 bases from V and 4 bases from J, the junction contained 3 bases not matched to a gene. This CDR3 has 13 amino acids. CDR3: CSVGRGFNEKLFF. The CDR3 DNA is TGCAGCGTTGGCAGGGGGTTTAATGAAAAACTGTTTTTT. Full variable domain (remainder filled in from reference TRBV29-1 and TRBJ1-4): SAVISQKPSRDICQRGTSLTIQCQVDSQVTMMFWYRQQPGQSLTLIATANQGSEATYESGFVIDKFPISRPNLTFSTLTVSNMSPEDSSIYLCSVGRGFNEKLFFGSGTQLSVL.

The V gene is TRBV9, the J gene TRBJ2-1, with 7 bases that match TRBD2. The CDR3 runs 16 residues. Per germline, CDR1 SGDLS and CDR2 YYNGEE. Trimming at V came to 0 bases and at J to 3 bases, leaving 6 bases not matched to a gene. CDR3 region: CASSVVGGGVYNEQFF. The CDR3 region has the DNA TGTGCCAGCAGCGTAGTTGGGGGGGGAGTCTACAATGAGCAGTTCTTC.

This clonotype appeared many times. This chain joins TRBV2 and TRBJ2-1; 7 bases align to TRBD1. CDR1 and CDR2 from the germline V gene are SNHLY and FYNNEI. The CDR3 runs to 15 residues. Trimming at V came to 6 bases and at J to 1 base, leaving 6 bases not matched to a gene. The CDR3 reads CASRGTGASYNEQFF. The CDR3 bases are TGTGCCAGCAGAGGAACAGGGGCGTCCTACAATGAGCAGTTCTTC. The variable domain in full, completed from reference TRBV2 and TRBJ2-1, reads EPEVTQTPSHQVTQMGQEVILRCVPISNHLYFYWYRQILGQKVEFLVSFYNNEISEKSEIFDDQFSVERPDGSNFTLKIRSTKLEDSAMYFCASRGTGASYNEQFFGPGTRLTVL.

The V and J genes are TRBV13 and TRBJ2-3; D call uncertain. CDR1 and CDR2 (germline): PRHDT, FYEKMQ (reference sequence). The CDR3 runs to 16 residues. Trimming stripped 2 bases from V and 0 bases from J, with 12 bases between. CDR3 sequence (DNA): TGTGCCAGCAGCTTACAGTCCGACTTTAGCACAGATACGCAGTATTTT. Protein: CASSLQSDFSTDTQYF.

Regarding this clonotype: A much larger clone differs by one base, so this may be a read error. The chain recombines TRBV5-1 with TRBJ2-1; D ambiguous. This CDR3 has 17 amino acids. Looked up from germline, CDR1 is SGHRS and CDR2 is YFSETQ. The V end lost 3 bases, the J end lost 4 bases, and 20 bases lay between the germline ends. The CDR3 coding sequence is TGCGCCAGCAGCTCGCAAAACAAGGTCGGGCCTTACAATGAGCAGTTCTTC. It yields the protein CASSSQNKVGPYNEQFF. The full variable domain, completed using reference TRBV5-1 and TRBJ2-1, is KAGVTQTPRYLIKTRGQQVTLSCSPISGHRSVSWYQQTPGQGLQFLFEYFSETQRNKGNFPGRFSGRQFSNSRSEMNVSTLELGDSALYLCASSSQNKVGPYNEQFFGPGTRLTVL.